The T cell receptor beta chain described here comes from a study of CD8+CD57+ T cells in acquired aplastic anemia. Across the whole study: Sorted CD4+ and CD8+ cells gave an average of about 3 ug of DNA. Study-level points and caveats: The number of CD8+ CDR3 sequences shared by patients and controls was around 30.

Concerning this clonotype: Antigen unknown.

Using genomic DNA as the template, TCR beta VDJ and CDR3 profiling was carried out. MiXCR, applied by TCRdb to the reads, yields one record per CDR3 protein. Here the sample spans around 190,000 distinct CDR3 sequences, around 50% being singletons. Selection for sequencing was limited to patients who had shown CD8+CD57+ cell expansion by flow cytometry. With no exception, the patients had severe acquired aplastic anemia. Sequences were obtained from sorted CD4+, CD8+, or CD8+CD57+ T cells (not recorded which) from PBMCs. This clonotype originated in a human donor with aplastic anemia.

CDR3 loop: CASTLAGAGYGYTF. CDR3 bases: TGTGCCAGCACGCTAGCGGGGGCGGGCTATGGCTACACCTTC. V gene TRBV2 combines with J gene TRBJ1-2, with D tentatively TRBD1 (6 bases). V shed 7 bases and J shed 4 bases, with 16 bases lying between them. From germline, CDR1 is SNHLY and CDR2 FYNNEI. CDR3 length: 14 residues.